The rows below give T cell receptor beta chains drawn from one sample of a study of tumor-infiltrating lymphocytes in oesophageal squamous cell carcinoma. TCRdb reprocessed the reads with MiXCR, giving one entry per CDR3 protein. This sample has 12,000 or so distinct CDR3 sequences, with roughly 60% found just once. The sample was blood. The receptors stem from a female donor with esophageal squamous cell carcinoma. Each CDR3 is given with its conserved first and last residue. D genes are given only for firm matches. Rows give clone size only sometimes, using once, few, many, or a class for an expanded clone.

CDR3 protein: CASSEIGREQYF; CDR3 DNA: TGTGCCAGCAGTGAAATAGGGCGTGAGCAGTACTTC; V gene: TRBV6-1; J gene: TRBJ2-7; D gene: NA; clone size: NA
CDR3 protein: CASSLTLDRAQYF; CDR3 DNA: TGCGCCAGCAGCTTGACCTTGGACAGGGCCCAGTACTTC; V gene: TRBV5-1; J gene: TRBJ2-5; D gene: TRBD1; clone size: NA
CDR3 protein: CASSLKLAGGEQFF; CDR3 DNA: TGTGCCAGCAGCTTAAAACTAGCGGGAGGTGAGCAGTTCTTC; V gene: TRBV11-3; J gene: TRBJ2-1; D gene: TRBD2; clone size: NA
CDR3 protein: CATSRSTAGAPYEQYF; CDR3 DNA: TGTGCCACCAGCAGATCGACAGCAGGCGCCCCCTACGAGCAGTACTTC; V gene: TRBV15; J gene: TRBJ2-7; D gene: NA; clone size: NA
CDR3 protein: CASSLLGTGTYEQYF; CDR3 DNA: TGTGCCAGCAGCTTGCTCGGGACGGGGACCTACGAGCAGTACTTC; V gene: TRBV11-2; J gene: TRBJ2-7; D gene: NA; clone size: NA
CDR3 protein: CASSTIGTANQPQHF; CDR3 DNA: TGTGCCAGTAGTACAATAGGGACAGCCAATCAGCCCCAGCATTTT; V gene: TRBV19; J gene: TRBJ1-5; D gene: TRBD1; clone size: once
CDR3 protein: CASSRNSAGQETQYF; CDR3 DNA: TGTGCCAGCAGTCGTAATTCTGCGGGGCAAGAGACCCAGTACTTC; V gene: TRBV28; J gene: TRBJ2-5; D gene: NA; clone size: NA
CDR3 protein: CATRPTSGRLQETQYF; CDR3 DNA: TGTGCCACCAGACCGACTAGCGGGAGACTTCAAGAGACCCAGTACTTC; V gene: TRBV7-6; J gene: TRBJ2-5; D gene: TRBD2; clone size: NA
CDR3 protein: CASSLEGREQETQYF; CDR3 DNA: TGTGCCAGCAGCTTGGAGGGGAGGGAACAAGAGACCCAGTACTTC; V gene: TRBV11-3; J gene: TRBJ2-5; D gene: TRBD2; clone size: few
CDR3 protein: CASSYGGTGAHAGANVLTF; CDR3 DNA: TGTGCCAGCAGTTACGGTGGGACAGGGGCGCACGCTGGGGCCAACGTCCTGACTTTC; V gene: TRBV6-2/TRBV6-3; J gene: TRBJ2-6; D gene: TRBD1; clone size: NA
CDR3 protein: CSASHRGRTPLNTEAFF; CDR3 DNA: TGCAGTGCTAGCCACAGGGGGCGGACCCCATTGAACACTGAAGCTTTCTTT; V gene: TRBV20-1; J gene: TRBJ1-1; D gene: TRBD1; clone size: NA
CDR3 protein: CASSFYATSGMGTKNIQYF; CDR3 DNA: TGTGCCAGCAGCTTTTATGCGACTAGCGGGATGGGAACCAAAAACATTCAGTACTTC; V gene: TRBV7-2; J gene: TRBJ2-4; D gene: TRBD2; clone size: NA
CDR3 protein: CASSSGPFNEQFF; CDR3 DNA: TGTGCCAGCAGCTCCGGACCCTTCAATGAGCAGTTCTTC; V gene: TRBV7-2; J gene: TRBJ2-1; D gene: NA; clone size: NA
CDR3 protein: CASSPQTGAGANVLTF; CDR3 DNA: TGTGCCAGCAGCCCTCAGACAGGGGCCGGGGCCAACGTCCTGACTTTC; V gene: TRBV7-3; J gene: TRBJ2-6; D gene: TRBD1; clone size: few
CDR3 protein: CASRRNLAGDEQYF; CDR3 DNA: TGTGCCAGCAGGCGTAACCTAGCGGGAGACGAGCAGTACTTC; V gene: TRBV12-3/TRBV12-4; J gene: TRBJ2-7; D gene: TRBD2; clone size: once
CDR3 protein: CASSPRTSGRNVEQYF; CDR3 DNA: TGTGCCAGCAGCCCGCGGACTAGCGGGAGGAATGTTGAGCAGTACTTC; V gene: TRBV7-9; J gene: TRBJ2-5; D gene: TRBD2; clone size: NA
CDR3 protein: CASSLGGRRSEQYF; CDR3 DNA: TGTGCCAGCAGTTTGGGCGGGAGGAGGAGTGAGCAGTACTTC; V gene: TRBV6-1; J gene: TRBJ2-7; D gene: TRBD2; clone size: many
CDR3 protein: CASSARGFGTDTQYF; CDR3 DNA: TGTGCCAGCAGTGCCAGGGGGTTCGGCACAGATACGCAGTATTTT; V gene: TRBV12-3/TRBV12-4; J gene: TRBJ2-3; D gene: TRBD1; clone size: NA
CDR3 protein: CASSLWGGVYNEQFF; CDR3 DNA: TGTGCCAGCAGCTTATGGGGGGGAGTTTACAATGAGCAGTTCTTC; V gene: TRBV7-2; J gene: TRBJ2-1; D gene: TRBD2; clone size: NA
CDR3 protein: CASSLMGGSGELFF; CDR3 DNA: TGTGCCAGCAGCCTTATGGGGGGCTCCGGGGAGCTGTTTTTT; V gene: TRBV7-4; J gene: TRBJ2-2; D gene: NA; clone size: NA
CDR3 protein: CASSLATGGWGEQFF; CDR3 DNA: TGTGCCAGCAGCTTAGCGACAGGGGGCTGGGGGGAGCAGTTCTTC; V gene: TRBV7-6; J gene: TRBJ2-1; D gene: TRBD1; clone size: NA
CDR3 protein: CASSLTGLAEEQFF; CDR3 DNA: TGTGCCAGCAGCTTAACGGGACTAGCGGAAGAGCAGTTCTTC; V gene: TRBV7-9; J gene: TRBJ2-1; D gene: TRBD2; clone size: few
CDR3 protein: CASSLDGGLVGYTF; CDR3 DNA: TGTGCCAGCAGCTTGGACGGGGGGCTTGTTGGCTACACCTTC; V gene: TRBV5-4; J gene: TRBJ1-2; D gene: NA; clone size: many
CDR3 protein: CASSDRVGETQYF; CDR3 DNA: TGTGCCAGCAGTGACAGGGTTGGTGAGACCCAGTACTTC; V gene: TRBV6-6; J gene: TRBJ2-5; D gene: TRBD1; clone size: NA
CDR3 protein: CASSYQGSQPQHF; CDR3 DNA: TGTGCCAGCAGTTACCAGGGCAGTCAGCCCCAGCATTTT; V gene: TRBV6-2/TRBV6-3; J gene: TRBJ1-5; D gene: NA; clone size: few
CDR3 protein: CASSEKTVNTEAFF; CDR3 DNA: TGTGCCAGCAGCGAAAAGACAGTGAACACTGAAGCTTTCTTT; V gene: TRBV7-9; J gene: TRBJ1-1; D gene: NA; clone size: NA
CDR3 protein: CASSLRQGNTEAFF; CDR3 DNA: TGTGCCAGCAGCTTGAGACAGGGGAACACTGAAGCTTTCTTT; V gene: TRBV7-8; J gene: TRBJ1-1; D gene: TRBD1; clone size: NA
CDR3 protein: CATSYRTGASDTQYF; CDR3 DNA: TGTGCCACCAGTTATAGGACAGGGGCATCAGATACGCAGTATTTT; V gene: TRBV12-3/TRBV12-4; J gene: TRBJ2-3; D gene: TRBD1; clone size: NA
CDR3 protein: CASSIVAGANVLTF; CDR3 DNA: TGTGCCAGCAGTATAGTGGCTGGGGCCAACGTCCTGACTTTC; V gene: TRBV28; J gene: TRBJ2-6; D gene: NA; clone size: few
CDR3 protein: CASSMTGSSYNEQFF; CDR3 DNA: TGTGCCAGCAGCATGACAGGGAGCTCCTACAATGAGCAGTTCTTC; V gene: TRBV7-1; J gene: TRBJ2-1; D gene: TRBD1; clone size: NA
CDR3 protein: CASSLLRNTGELFF; CDR3 DNA: TGTGCCAGCAGCTTACTTCGGAACACCGGGGAGCTGTTTTTT; V gene: TRBV11-1; J gene: TRBJ2-2; D gene: NA; clone size: many
CDR3 protein: CASSLLPYNRGEGKNIQYF; CDR3 DNA: TGTGCCAGCAGCTTATTACCCTATAACAGGGGTGAGGGCAAAAACATTCAGTACTTC; V gene: TRBV7-8; J gene: TRBJ2-4; D gene: TRBD1; clone size: NA
CDR3 protein: CASSLRAVTYEQYF; CDR3 DNA: TGTGCCAGCAGCTTGAGGGCAGTGACCTACGAGCAGTACTTC; V gene: TRBV7-2; J gene: TRBJ2-7; D gene: NA; clone size: many
CDR3 protein: CAIRVAGAGNEQFF; CDR3 DNA: TGTGCCATCAGGGTAGCGGGAGCAGGCAATGAGCAGTTCTTC; V gene: TRBV6-1; J gene: TRBJ2-1; D gene: TRBD2; clone size: once
CDR3 protein: CASSETYTDTQYF; CDR3 DNA: TGTGCCAGCAGTGAAACGTACACAGATACGCAGTATTTT; V gene: TRBV6-2/TRBV6-3; J gene: TRBJ2-3; D gene: NA; clone size: NA
CDR3 protein: CASSLGPNSAVNDEQFF; CDR3 DNA: TGTGCCAGCAGCTTAGGCCCAAACAGTGCGGTGAACGATGAGCAGTTCTTC; V gene: TRBV7-6; J gene: TRBJ2-1; D gene: NA; clone size: once
CDR3 protein: CASAQIPLSGRETQYF; CDR3 DNA: TGTGCCAGCGCTCAAATCCCTCTCAGCGGGAGAGAGACCCAGTACTTC; V gene: TRBV7-8; J gene: TRBJ2-5; D gene: TRBD2; clone size: few
CDR3 protein: CASSEWGTTQYF; CDR3 DNA: TGTGCCAGCAGTGAATGGGGTACTACGCAGTATTTT; V gene: TRBV6-1; J gene: TRBJ2-3; D gene: NA; clone size: NA
CDR3 protein: CASSLQGLGETQYF; CDR3 DNA: TGTGCCAGCAGCTTACAGGGGTTGGGAGAGACCCAGTACTTC; V gene: TRBV7-2; J gene: TRBJ2-5; D gene: NA; clone size: few
CDR3 protein: CASSLTGQGYEQFF; CDR3 DNA: TGTGCCAGCAGCTTAACCGGACAGGGGTATGAGCAGTTCTTC; V gene: TRBV7-3; J gene: TRBJ2-1; D gene: TRBD1; clone size: NA
CDR3 protein: CASSLDLANLYEQYF; CDR3 DNA: TGTGCCAGCAGCTTAGACCTAGCGAATCTCTACGAGCAGTACTTC; V gene: TRBV11-1; J gene: TRBJ2-7; D gene: NA; clone size: NA
CDR3 protein: CATQGAPKEQFF; CDR3 DNA: TGTGCCACACAGGGGGCCCCAAAGGAGCAGTTCTTC; V gene: TRBV24-1; J gene: TRBJ2-1; D gene: TRBD1; clone size: NA
CDR3 protein: CASSFDGSGELFF; CDR3 DNA: TGCGCCAGCAGTTTCGATGGGTCCGGGGAGCTGTTTTTT; V gene: TRBV10-1; J gene: TRBJ2-2; D gene: NA; clone size: NA
CDR3 protein: CASSLMTAGEQYF; CDR3 DNA: TGTGCCAGCAGCTTAATGACAGCAGGCGAGCAGTACTTC; V gene: TRBV7-2; J gene: TRBJ2-7; D gene: NA; clone size: NA
CDR3 protein: CASSLVPATGPYGYTF; CDR3 DNA: TGTGCCAGCAGCTTAGTACCGGCGACAGGGCCCTATGGCTACACCTTC; V gene: TRBV7-8; J gene: TRBJ1-2; D gene: TRBD1; clone size: NA
CDR3 protein: CASSETPGLAGRETQYF; CDR3 DNA: TGTGCCAGCAGCGAAACTCCGGGACTAGCGGGAAGAGAGACCCAGTACTTC; V gene: TRBV7-3; J gene: TRBJ2-5; D gene: TRBD2; clone size: NA
CDR3 protein: CASGYSRAGPQETQYF; CDR3 DNA: TGTGCCAGCGGTTACTCGAGAGCGGGGCCGCAAGAGACCCAGTACTTC; V gene: TRBV6-8; J gene: TRBJ2-5; D gene: TRBD2; clone size: once
CDR3 protein: CASSPGQAVYGYTF; CDR3 DNA: TGTGCCAGCAGCCCGGGACAGGCGGTCTATGGCTACACCTTC; V gene: TRBV11-2; J gene: TRBJ1-2; D gene: TRBD1; clone size: NA
CDR3 protein: CASSPLVSYNEQFF; CDR3 DNA: TGTGCCAGCAGTCCACTGGTCTCCTACAATGAGCAGTTCTTC; V gene: TRBV6-1; J gene: TRBJ2-1; D gene: NA; clone size: NA
CDR3 protein: CASSEVGGRSYEQYF; CDR3 DNA: TGTGCCAGCAGTGAAGTGGGGGGGAGGTCCTACGAGCAGTACTTC; V gene: TRBV2; J gene: TRBJ2-7; D gene: TRBD2; clone size: many
CDR3 protein: CASSEFGTGGSYNEQFF; CDR3 DNA: TGTGCCAGCAGTGAATTTGGGACAGGGGGTTCCTACAATGAGCAGTTCTTC; V gene: TRBV25-1; J gene: TRBJ2-1; D gene: TRBD1; clone size: NA
CDR3 protein: CASSYRRGGETQYF; CDR3 DNA: TGTGCCAGCAGTTACCGACGGGGGGGAGAGACCCAGTACTTC; V gene: TRBV6-6; J gene: TRBJ2-5; D gene: TRBD2; clone size: NA
CDR3 protein: CASSFVGQGMDEQYF; CDR3 DNA: TGTGCCAGCAGTTTTGTAGGACAGGGGATGGACGAGCAGTACTTC; V gene: TRBV28; J gene: TRBJ2-7; D gene: TRBD1; clone size: NA
CDR3 protein: CASSLIGYTGELYF; CDR3 DNA: TGTGCCAGCAGTTTAATAGGCTACACCGGGGAGCTGTATTTT; V gene: TRBV12-3/TRBV12-4; J gene: TRBJ2-1; D gene: NA; clone size: NA
CDR3 protein: CASSLLVANEQFF; CDR3 DNA: TGTGCCAGCAGCTTACTCGTAGCCAATGAGCAGTTCTTC; V gene: TRBV7-3; J gene: TRBJ2-1; D gene: NA; clone size: NA
CDR3 protein: CASSPQDEQYF; CDR3 DNA: TGTGCCAGCAGCCCCCAGGACGAGCAGTACTTC; V gene: TRBV7-4; J gene: TRBJ2-7; D gene: NA; clone size: NA
CDR3 protein: CASSLVGQVNNEQFF; CDR3 DNA: TGTGCCAGCAGCTTAGTCGGGCAGGTCAACAATGAGCAGTTCTTC; V gene: TRBV7-2; J gene: TRBJ2-1; D gene: NA; clone size: NA
CDR3 protein: CASSLTGASVDTQYF; CDR3 DNA: TGTGCCAGCAGCTTAACTGGAGCCAGTGTGGATACGCAGTATTTT; V gene: TRBV7-3; J gene: TRBJ2-3; D gene: NA; clone size: NA
CDR3 protein: CASSLVGVPYEQYF; CDR3 DNA: TGTGCCAGCAGTTTAGTGGGGGTCCCCTACGAGCAGTACTTC; V gene: TRBV12-3/TRBV12-4; J gene: TRBJ2-7; D gene: NA; clone size: NA